The clone carrying this T cell receptor (beta chain) was recorded a few times. Its antigen is unidentified. The authors extracted at least 5.5 micrograms of total RNA per sample. This sample stems from a study of blood T cells in healthy people across ages. Then a second PCR, running roughly 7 to 11 cycles, was carried out with a sample-barcoded 5' primer and a J-beta primer mix. TCRdb itself ran the 5' RACE reads through MiXCR, one entry per CDR3 protein. This sample yields approximately 760,000 distinct CDR3 sequences, of which approximately 25% are seen a single time; just under 9.5% belongs to the top ten. The CDR3 totals 13 residues. The V end lost 4 bases, the J end lost 7 bases, and 17 bases lay between the germline ends. Germline values: CDR1 DFQATT, CDR2 SNEGSKA (reference sequence). Study-wide results and limits: As age increased, TCR beta diversity per million T cells fell in a roughly linear fashion.

The same specimen was also included in a second study, on T cells of mothers and their children. Per that study: The study obtained over 9.5 million TCR beta CDR3 reads per mother and 2.5 million to 3 million per child.

Sequencing was done on a sample of blood. The sequence derives from a boy younger than 18 in good health. V is TRBV20-1 and J is TRBJ2-7; the D is unclear. CDR3 sequence: CSAIVSNSGEQYF. The CDR3 nucleotides are TGCAGTGCTATAGTCTCAAACAGTGGGGAGCAGTACTTC.